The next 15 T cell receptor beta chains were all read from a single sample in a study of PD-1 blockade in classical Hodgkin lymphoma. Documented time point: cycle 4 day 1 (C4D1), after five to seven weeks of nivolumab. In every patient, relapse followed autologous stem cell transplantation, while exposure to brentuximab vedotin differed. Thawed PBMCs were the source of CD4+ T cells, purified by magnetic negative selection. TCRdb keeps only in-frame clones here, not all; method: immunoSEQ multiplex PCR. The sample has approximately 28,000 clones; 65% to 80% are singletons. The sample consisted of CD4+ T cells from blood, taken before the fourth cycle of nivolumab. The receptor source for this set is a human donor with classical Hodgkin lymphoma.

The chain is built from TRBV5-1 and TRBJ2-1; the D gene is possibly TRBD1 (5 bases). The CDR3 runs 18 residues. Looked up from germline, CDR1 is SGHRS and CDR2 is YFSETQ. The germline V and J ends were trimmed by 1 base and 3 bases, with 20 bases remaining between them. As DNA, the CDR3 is TGCGCCAGCAGCTTGCCCCAAACTACAGGAGAATTCTACAATGAGCAGTTCTTC. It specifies CASSLPQTTGEFYNEQFF.

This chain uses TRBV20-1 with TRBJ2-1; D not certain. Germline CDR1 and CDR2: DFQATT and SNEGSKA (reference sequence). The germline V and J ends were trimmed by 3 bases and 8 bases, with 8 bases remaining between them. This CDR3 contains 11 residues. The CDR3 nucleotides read TGCAGTGCTAGCTCCGAAGATGAGCAGTTCTTC. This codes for CSASSEDEQFF.

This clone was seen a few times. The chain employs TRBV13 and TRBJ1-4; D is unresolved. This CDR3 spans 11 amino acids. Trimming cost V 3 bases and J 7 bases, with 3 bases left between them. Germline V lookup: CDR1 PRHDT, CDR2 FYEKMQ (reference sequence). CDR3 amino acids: CASSLGEKLFF. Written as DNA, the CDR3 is TGTGCCAGCAGCTTGGGTGAAAAACTGTTTTTT. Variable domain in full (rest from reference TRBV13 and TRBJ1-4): AAGVIQSPRHLIKEKRETATLKCYPIPRHDTVYWYQQGPGQDPQFLISFYEKMQSDKGSIPDRFSAQQFSDYHSELNMSSLELGDSALYFCASSLGEKLFFGSGTQLSVL.

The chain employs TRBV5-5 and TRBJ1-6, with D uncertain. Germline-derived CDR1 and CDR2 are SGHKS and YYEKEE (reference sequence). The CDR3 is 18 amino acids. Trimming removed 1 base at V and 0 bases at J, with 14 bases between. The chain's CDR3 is CASSLRVPPSSYNSPLHF. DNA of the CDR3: TGTGCCAGCAGCTTGAGGGTTCCTCCGAGCTCCTATAATTCACCCCTCCACTTT. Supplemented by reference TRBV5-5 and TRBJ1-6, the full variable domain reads DAGVTQSPTHLIKTRGQQVTLRCSPISGHKSVSWYQQVLGQGPQFIFQYYEKEERGRGNFPDRFSARQFPNYSSELNVNALLLGDSALYLCASSLRVPPSSYNSPLHFGNGTRLTVT.

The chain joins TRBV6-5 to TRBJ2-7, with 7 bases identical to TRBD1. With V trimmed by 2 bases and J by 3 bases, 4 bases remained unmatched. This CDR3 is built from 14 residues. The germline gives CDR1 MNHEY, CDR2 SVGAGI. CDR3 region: CASSYRGQSYEQYF. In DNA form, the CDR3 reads TGTGCCAGCAGTTACCGGGGACAGAGCTACGAGCAGTACTTC.

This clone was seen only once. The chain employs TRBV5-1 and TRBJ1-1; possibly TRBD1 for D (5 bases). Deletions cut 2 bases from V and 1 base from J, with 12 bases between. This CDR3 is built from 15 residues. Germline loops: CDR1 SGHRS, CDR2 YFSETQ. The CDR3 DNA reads TGCGCCAGCAGCTTTTCAGGGTCGGGGAACACTGAAGCTTTCTTT. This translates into CASSFSGSGNTEAFF.

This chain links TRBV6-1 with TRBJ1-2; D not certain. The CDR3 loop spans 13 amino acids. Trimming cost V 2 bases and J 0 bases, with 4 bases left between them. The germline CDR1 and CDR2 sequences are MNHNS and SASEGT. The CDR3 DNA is TGTGCCAGCAGTGAAACGGCTAACTATGGCTACACCTTC. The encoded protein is CASSETANYGYTF.

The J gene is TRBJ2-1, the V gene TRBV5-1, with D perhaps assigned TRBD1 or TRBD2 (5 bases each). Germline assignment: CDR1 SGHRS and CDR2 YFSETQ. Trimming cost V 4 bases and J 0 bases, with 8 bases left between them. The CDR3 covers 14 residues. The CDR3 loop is CASSKGSSYNEQFF. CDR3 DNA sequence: TGCGCCAGCAGCAAGGGGAGCTCCTACAATGAGCAGTTCTTC.

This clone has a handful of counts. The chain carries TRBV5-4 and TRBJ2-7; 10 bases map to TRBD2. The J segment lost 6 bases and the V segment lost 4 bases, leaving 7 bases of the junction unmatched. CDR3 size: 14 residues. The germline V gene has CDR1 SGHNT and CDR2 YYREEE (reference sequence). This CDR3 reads CASSGAGGLIEQYF. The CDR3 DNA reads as TGTGCCAGCAGCGGAGCGGGGGGGCTGATCGAGCAGTACTTC.

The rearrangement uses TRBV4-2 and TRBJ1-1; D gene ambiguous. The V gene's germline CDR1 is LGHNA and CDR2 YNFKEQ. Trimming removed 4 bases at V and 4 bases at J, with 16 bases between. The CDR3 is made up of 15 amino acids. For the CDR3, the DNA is TGTGCCAGCAGCCCCTCGGTACCTTCGGGCACTGAAGCTTTCTTT. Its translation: CASSPSVPSGTEAFF.

The CDR3 here is CASTGTGVYEQYF. CDR3 in DNA: TGTGCCAGTACCGGGACAGGGGTCTACGAGCAGTACTTC. V gene TRBV2 combines with J gene TRBJ2-7, with 10 bases identical to TRBD1. This CDR3 has 13 amino acids. Germline V gene data show CDR1 as SNHLY and CDR2 as FYNNEI. The ends lost 9 bases at V and 3 bases at J; junction bases unmatched: 5.

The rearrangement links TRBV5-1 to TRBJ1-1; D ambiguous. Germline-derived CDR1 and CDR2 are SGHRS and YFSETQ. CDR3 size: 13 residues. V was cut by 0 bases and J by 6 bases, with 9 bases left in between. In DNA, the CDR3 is TGCGCCAGCAGCTTGGTGAAATTCGCTGAAGCTTTCTTT. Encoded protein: CASSLVKFAEAFF.

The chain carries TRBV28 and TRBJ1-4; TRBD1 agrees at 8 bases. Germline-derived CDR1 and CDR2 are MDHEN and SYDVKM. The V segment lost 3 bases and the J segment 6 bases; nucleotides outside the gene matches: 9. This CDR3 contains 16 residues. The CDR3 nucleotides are TGTGCCAGCAGTTTGTCACGGGCAGGGGGCTATGAAAAACTGTTTTTT. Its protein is CASSLSRAGGYEKLFF.

CDR3 loop: CASSPDRGPSYEQYF. CDR3 nucleotide sequence: TGTGCCAGCTCACCAGACAGGGGTCCCTCCTACGAGCAGTACTTC. J is TRBJ2-7 and V is TRBV18, with 8 bases fitting TRBD1. The CDR3 length is 15 residues. Germline loops: CDR1 KGHSH, CDR2 LQKENI. The ends lost 2 bases at V and 0 bases at J; junction bases unmatched: 3.

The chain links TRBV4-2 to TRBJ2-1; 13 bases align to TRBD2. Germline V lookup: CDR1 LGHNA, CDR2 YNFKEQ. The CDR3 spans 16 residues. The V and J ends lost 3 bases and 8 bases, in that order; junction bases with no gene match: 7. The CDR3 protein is CASSHQLAGGLHEQFF. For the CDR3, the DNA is TGTGCCAGCAGCCACCAACTAGCGGGAGGGCTGCATGAGCAGTTCTTC.